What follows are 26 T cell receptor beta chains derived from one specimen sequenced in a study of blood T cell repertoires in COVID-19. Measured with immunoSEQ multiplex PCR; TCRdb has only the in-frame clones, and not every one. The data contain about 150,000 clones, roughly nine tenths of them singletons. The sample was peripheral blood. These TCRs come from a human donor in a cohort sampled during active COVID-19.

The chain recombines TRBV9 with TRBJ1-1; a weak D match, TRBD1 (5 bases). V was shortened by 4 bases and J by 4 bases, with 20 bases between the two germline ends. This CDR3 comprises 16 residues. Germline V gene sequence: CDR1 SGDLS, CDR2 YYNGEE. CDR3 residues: CASSREPGHTLTEAFF. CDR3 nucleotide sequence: TGTGCCAGCAGCCGCGAACCTGGACATACCCTCACTGAAGCTTTCTTT. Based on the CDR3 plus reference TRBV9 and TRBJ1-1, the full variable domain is DSGVTQTPKHLITATGQRVTLRCSPRSGDLSVYWYQQSLDQGLQFLIQYYNGEERAKGNILERFSAQQFPDLHSELNLSSLELGDSALYFCASSREPGHTLTEAFFGQGTRLTVV.

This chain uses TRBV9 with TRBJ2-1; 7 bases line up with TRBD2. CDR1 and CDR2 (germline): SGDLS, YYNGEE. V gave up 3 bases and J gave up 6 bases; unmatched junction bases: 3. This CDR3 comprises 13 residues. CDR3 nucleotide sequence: TGTGCCAGCAGCGCCGGGACTACCAATGAGCAGTTCTTC. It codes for CASSAGTTNEQFF.

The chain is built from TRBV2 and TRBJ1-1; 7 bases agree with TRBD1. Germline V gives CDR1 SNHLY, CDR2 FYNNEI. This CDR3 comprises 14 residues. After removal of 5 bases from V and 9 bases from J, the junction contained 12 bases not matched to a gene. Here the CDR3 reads CASSSGTAIVKAFF. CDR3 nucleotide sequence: TGTGCCAGCAGTTCCGGGACAGCGATAGTTAAAGCTTTCTTT. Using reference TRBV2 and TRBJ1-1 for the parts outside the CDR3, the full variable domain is EPEVTQTPSHQVTQMGQEVILRCVPISNHLYFYWYRQILGQKVEFLVSFYNNEISEKSEIFDDQFSVERPDGSNFTLKIRSTKLEDSAMYFCASSSGTAIVKAFFGQGTRLTVV.

CDR3 sequence reads: CASSIISGIPIQNTGELFF. The CDR3 DNA sequence: TGTGCCAGCAGCATTATTTCCGGGATCCCCATTCAAAACACCGGGGAGCTGTTTTTT. The gene calls are TRBV7-6 and TRBJ2-2; D perhaps matches TRBD2 (5 bases). V lost 5 bases to trimming and J lost 2 bases, with 24 bases between them. CDR1 SGHVS and CDR2 FNYEAQ come from the germline V gene. CDR3 length equals 19 residues.

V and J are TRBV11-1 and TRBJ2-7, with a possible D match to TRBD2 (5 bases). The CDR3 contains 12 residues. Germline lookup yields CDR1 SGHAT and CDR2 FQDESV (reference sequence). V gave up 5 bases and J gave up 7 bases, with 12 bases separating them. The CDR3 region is CASSPLSGEQYF. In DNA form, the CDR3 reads TGTGCCAGCAGCCCCCTCTCGGGGGAGCAGTACTTC.

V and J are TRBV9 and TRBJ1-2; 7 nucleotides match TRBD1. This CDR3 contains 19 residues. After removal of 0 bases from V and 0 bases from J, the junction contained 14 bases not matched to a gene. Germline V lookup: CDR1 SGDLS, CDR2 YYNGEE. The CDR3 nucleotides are TGTGCCAGCAGCGTAGGCAGTGCCTGGGACAGTAGATCTAACTATGGCTACACCTTC. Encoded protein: CASSVGSAWDSRSNYGYTF.

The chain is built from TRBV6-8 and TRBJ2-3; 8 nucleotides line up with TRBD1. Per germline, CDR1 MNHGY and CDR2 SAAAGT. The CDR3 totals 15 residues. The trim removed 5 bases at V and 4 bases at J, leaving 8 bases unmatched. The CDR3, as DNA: TGTGCCAGCAGTGCCGAGACAGGGGACGCAGATACGCAGTATTTT. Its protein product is CASSAETGDADTQYF.

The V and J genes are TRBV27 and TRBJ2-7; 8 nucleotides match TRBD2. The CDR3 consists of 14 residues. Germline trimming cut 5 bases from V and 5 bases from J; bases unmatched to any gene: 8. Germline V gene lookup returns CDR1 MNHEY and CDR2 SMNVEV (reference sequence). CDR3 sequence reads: CASSLGLAIDEQYF. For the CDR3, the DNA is TGTGCCAGCAGTCTCGGACTAGCCATCGACGAGCAGTACTTC.

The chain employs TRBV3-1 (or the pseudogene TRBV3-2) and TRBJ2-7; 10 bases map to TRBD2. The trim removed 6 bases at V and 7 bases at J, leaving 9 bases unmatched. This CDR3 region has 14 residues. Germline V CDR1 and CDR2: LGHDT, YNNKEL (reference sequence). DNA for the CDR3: TGTGCCAGCAGTCCTAGCGGGGGTCGGGGGGAGCAGTACTTC. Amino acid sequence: CASSPSGGRGEQYF.

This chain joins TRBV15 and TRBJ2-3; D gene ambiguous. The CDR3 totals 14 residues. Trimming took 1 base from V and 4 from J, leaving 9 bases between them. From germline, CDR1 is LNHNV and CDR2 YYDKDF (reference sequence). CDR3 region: CATSRGAAADTQYF. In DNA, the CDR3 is TGTGCCACCAGCAGAGGAGCTGCGGCAGATACGCAGTATTTT.

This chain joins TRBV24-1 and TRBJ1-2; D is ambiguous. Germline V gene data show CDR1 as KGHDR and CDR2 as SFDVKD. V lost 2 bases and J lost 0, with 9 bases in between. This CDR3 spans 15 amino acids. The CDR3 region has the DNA TGTGCCACCAGTGATTCAGGCCGGTCTAACTATGGCTACACCTTC. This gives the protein CATSDSGRSNYGYTF.

The CDR3 reads CASRGRGRGGEQFF. The CDR3 DNA sequence: TGTGCCAGCAGGGGACGAGGGAGGGGCGGTGAGCAGTTCTTC. The chain recombines TRBV28 with TRBJ2-1; TRBD2 matches at 7 bases. The CDR3 is 14 amino acids. CDR1 is MDHEN and CDR2 is SYDVKM in the germline V gene. V lost 6 bases to trimming and J lost 9 bases; unmatched junction nucleotides: 11.

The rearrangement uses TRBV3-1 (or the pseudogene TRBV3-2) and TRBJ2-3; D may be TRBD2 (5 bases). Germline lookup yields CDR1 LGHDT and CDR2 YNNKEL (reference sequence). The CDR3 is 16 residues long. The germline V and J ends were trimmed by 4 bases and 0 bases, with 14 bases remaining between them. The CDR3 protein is CASSPGVATSTDTQYF. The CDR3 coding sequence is TGTGCCAGCAGCCCCGGGGTAGCGACTAGCACAGATACGCAGTATTTT.

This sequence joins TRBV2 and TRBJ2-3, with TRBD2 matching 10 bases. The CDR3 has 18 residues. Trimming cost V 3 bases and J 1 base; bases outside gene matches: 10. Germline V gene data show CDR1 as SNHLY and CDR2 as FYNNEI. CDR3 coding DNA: TGTGCCAGCAGTGAGGGCCCAGGGACTAGCGCCCGCACAGATACGCAGTATTTT. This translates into CASSEGPGTSARTDTQYF.

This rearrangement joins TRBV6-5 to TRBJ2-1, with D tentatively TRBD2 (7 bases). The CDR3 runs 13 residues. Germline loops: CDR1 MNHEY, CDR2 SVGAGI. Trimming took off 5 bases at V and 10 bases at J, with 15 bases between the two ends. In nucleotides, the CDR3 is TGTGCCAGCAGTCGCTCGGGGGGCGGGGAGCAGTTCTTC. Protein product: CASSRSGGGEQFF.

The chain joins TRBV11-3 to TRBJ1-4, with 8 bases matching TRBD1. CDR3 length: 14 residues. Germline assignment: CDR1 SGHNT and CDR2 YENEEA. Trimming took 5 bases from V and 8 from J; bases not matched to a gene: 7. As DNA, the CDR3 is TGTGCCAGCAGCCGCGGACAGGGCGGGGAAAAACTGTTTTTT. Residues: CASSRGQGGEKLFF.

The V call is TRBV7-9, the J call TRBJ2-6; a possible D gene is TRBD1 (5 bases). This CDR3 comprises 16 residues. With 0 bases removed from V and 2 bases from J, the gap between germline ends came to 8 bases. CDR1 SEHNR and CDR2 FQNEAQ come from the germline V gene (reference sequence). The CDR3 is CASSLARQPGANVLTF. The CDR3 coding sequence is TGTGCCAGCAGCTTAGCAAGACAGCCTGGGGCCAACGTCCTGACTTTC. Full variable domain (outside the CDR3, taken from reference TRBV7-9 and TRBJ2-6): DTGVSQNPRHKITKRGQNVTFRCDPISEHNRLYWYRQTLGQGPEFLTYFQNEAQLEKSRLLSDRFSAERPKGSFSTLEIQRTEQGDSAMYLCASSLARQPGANVLTFGAGSRLTVL.

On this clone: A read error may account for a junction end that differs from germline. The DNA of the CDR3 is TGTGCCAGCAGCTTCGAATTAGCGGGGGGCCCTTTTTTT. Translation gives CASSFELAGGPFF. This sequence joins TRBV7-2 and TRBJ2-7, with 10 bases that match TRBD2. The CDR3 is 13 residues long. The germline gives CDR1 SGHTA, CDR2 FQGNSA.

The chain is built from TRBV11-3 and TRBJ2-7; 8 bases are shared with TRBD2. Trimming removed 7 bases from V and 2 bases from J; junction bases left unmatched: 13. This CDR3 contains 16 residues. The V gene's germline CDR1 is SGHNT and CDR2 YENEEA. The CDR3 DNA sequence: TGTGCCAGCAACTCCCAGGGAGCGGGAGAGGCCTACGAGCAGTACTTC. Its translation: CASNSQGAGEAYEQYF.

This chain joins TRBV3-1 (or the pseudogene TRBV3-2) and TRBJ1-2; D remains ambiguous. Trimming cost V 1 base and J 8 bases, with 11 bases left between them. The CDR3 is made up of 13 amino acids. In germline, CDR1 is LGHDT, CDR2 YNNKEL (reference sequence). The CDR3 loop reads CASSQVETPGYTF. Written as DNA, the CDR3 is TGTGCCAGCAGCCAAGTGGAGACGCCGGGCTACACCTTC.

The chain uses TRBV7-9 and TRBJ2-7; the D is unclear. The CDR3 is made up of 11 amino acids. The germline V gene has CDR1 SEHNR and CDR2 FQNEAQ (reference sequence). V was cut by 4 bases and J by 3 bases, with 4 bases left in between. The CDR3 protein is CASSSDYEQYF. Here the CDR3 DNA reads TGTGCCAGCAGCTCAGACTACGAGCAGTACTTC.

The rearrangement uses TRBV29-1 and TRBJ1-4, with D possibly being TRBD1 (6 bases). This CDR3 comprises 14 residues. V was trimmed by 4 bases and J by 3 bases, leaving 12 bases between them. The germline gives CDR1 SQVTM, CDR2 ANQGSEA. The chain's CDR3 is CSVVPGVSNEKLFF. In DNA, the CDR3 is TGCAGCGTTGTACCAGGGGTTTCTAATGAAAAACTGTTTTTT. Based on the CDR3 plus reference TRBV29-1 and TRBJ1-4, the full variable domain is SAVISQKPSRDICQRGTSLTIQCQVDSQVTMMFWYRQQPGQSLTLIATANQGSEATYESGFVIDKFPISRPNLTFSTLTVSNMSPEDSSIYLCSVVPGVSNEKLFFGSGTQLSVL.

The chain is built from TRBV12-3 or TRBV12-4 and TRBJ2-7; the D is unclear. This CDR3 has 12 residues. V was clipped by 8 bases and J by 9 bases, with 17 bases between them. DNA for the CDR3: TGTGCCAGCCAGCAGCACCAGGCACGGCAGTACTTC. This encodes CASQQHQARQYF.

The CDR3: CASSLEGTSGSLEQFF. CDR3 nucleotide sequence: TGTGCCAGCAGCTTAGAGGGGACTAGCGGGAGTCTTGAGCAGTTCTTC. The chain links TRBV7-2 to TRBJ2-1; 14 nucleotides line up with TRBD2. V was pared by 1 base and J by 9 bases, with 5 bases of the junction left unmatched. Germline V gives CDR1 SGHTA, CDR2 FQGNSA. CDR3 length: 16 amino acids.

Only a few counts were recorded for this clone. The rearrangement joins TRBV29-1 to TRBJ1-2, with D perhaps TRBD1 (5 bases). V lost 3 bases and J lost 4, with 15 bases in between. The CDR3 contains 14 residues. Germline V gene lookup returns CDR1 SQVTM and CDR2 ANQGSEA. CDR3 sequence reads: CSVEGGRWGYGYTF. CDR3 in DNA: TGCAGCGTTGAGGGGGGGAGGTGGGGCTATGGCTACACCTTC.

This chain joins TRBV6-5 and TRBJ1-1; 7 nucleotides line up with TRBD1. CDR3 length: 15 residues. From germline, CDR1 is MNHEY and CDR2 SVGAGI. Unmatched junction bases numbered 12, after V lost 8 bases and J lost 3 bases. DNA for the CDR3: TGTGCCAGCCGATACTCGGACAGGACGGACACTGAAGCTTTCTTT. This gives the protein CASRYSDRTDTEAFF.